The entry that follows covers one TCR beta chain sequence. This specimen comes from a study of control samples from healthy donors and cancer patients. Trimming at V came to 10 bases and at J to 0 bases, leaving 5 bases not matched to a gene. Germline V CDR1 and CDR2: SNHLY, FYNNEI. The CDR3 contains 13 residues. Profiling relied on immunoSEQ multiplex PCR, and the TCRdb table lists in-frame clones only, not all of them. The sample has about 150,000 clones, approximately 94% seen once. Sequenced material: blood. The source is a man aged 40-49 years in good health. The rearrangement links TRBV2 to TRBJ2-7; 8 bases map to TRBD2. Here the CDR3 reads CATIAGPSYEQYF. CDR3 sequence (DNA): TGTGCCACTATAGCGGGGCCCTCCTACGAGCAGTACTTC.